This TCR beta chain emerged from a study of cytomegalovirus exposure and HLA in healthy donors (TCRdb year 2017). Study-level background: In an earlier analysis of roughly 590 of the donors, around 290 Gb of sequence data and approximately 120 million unique TCR beta sequences from about 179 million T cells were reported. An earlier analysis of approximately 630 of the donors applied high-throughput TCR beta sequencing to assess whether each TCR beta V gene segment acted as functional or pseudogenic. Donor age, sex, ethnicity and CMV serostatus were compiled alongside the repertoire data. To predict cytomegalovirus infection status, the study brought together high-throughput TCR immunosequencing, statistical association of individual TCRs with disease status, and machine learning. Typing coverage differed by locus: A, B, C, DRB1 and DQB1 were typed in roughly 620-630 donors, DQA1 in about 500, DPA1 in some 600, and DPB1 in 450 to 480. Besides the first cohort of around 700 subjects, a separate validation cohort made up of about 120 different subjects was used. The study profiled the T cell repertoires of more than 500 subjects by immunosequencing and related them to cytomegalovirus serostatus. A later analysis re-examined previously published TCR beta repertoires from just over 650 donors and added high-resolution HLA genotyping to investigate patterns of TCR occurrence. Among the roughly 390 genotyped donors, approximately 82% belonged to the genetic ancestry cluster associated with self-reported Caucasian donors. The study aimed to test whether cataloging public T cell receptors could reveal signatures of past pathogen exposure. All discovery cohort repertoires had been generated using a single sequencing platform. Genome-wide SNP genotypes for about three fifths of the roughly 700 donors were used in a later genetic analysis, which treated that subset as a discovery cohort. An early release that covered about 640 HLA-typed donors contained around 300 gigabases of sequencing data and 80 million or so unique TCR sequences. HLA typing covered class I and class II loci at four-digit resolution. Rather than using new phenotypic data, the later analysis identified candidate immune exposures from TCR beta sequences and from how often those sequences occurred across donors. Roughly five DR-DQ haplotypes were treated as single units for association and clustering because of strong linkage in the cohort. Among 350 to 400 genotyped donors of the cohort, an average of approximately 250,000 unique TCR beta nucleotide sequences were sequenced per donor, roughly 18% of them non-productive. Results the study describes overall, beyond this receptor: In a later analysis, TCR association rates were found to vary across HLA loci, with the most associated TCRs seen for DRB1 alleles and the fewest for HLA-C alleles. While some public TCRs were present in many individuals, most TCR sequences turned up only very rarely across donors. In a later analysis, several top co-occurrence clusters were reported to appear linked to parvovirus B19, influenza, CMV and Epstein-Barr virus. A further reported finding was that TCR beta sequences accurately predicted the HLA-A and HLA-B alleles for most subjects in the first cohort. A total of fewer than 200 TCR beta chains were listed by the study as associated with cytomegalovirus. Because the 87-base-pair reads could not distinguish some IMGT-functional V segments, including TRBV6-2 and TRBV6-3, those segments were excluded. Only TCR beta chains were sequenced in this cohort, and the absence of alpha or paired-chain data limited detectable features. An association between a missense DCLRE1C variant and V-gene and J-gene trimming of TCR beta chains was found in a later genetic analysis and replicated in an independent cohort. In vitro tests confirmed that a few of the cytomegalovirus-associated TCR beta chains recognize cytomegalovirus antigens. In an earlier analysis of 587 of the donors, most TCR beta V segments were observed in productive rearrangements about 87% or about 30% of the time, broadly matching IMGT annotations. HLA typing was unavailable for some donors at each locus, so association tests used only the typed subset. Compared with equally common non-associated chains, HLA-associated TCR beta chains in a later analysis were more clonally expanded and had lower generation probabilities. In a later analysis, around 15,000 TCR beta sequences were associated with specific HLA alleles at a false discovery rate of 0.05. A cluster of highly shared sequence variants was judged likely to represent a technical artifact of the sequencing pipeline. The authors suggested that the approach could potentially be generalized to other disease states and immunological phenotypes. Sequencing depth was assumed to be roughly uniform across donors in the presence/absence analyses, though that assumption may not hold. Because counts were too low, approximately 18 rarely observed V segments, including chromosome 9 orphons, were excluded from the earlier analysis of under 650 of the donors. A later analysis found that most CMV-associated TCR beta chains appeared HLA-restricted, with HLA associations seemingly driven largely by CMV exposure. In both the original and validation cohorts, the classifier was reported to diagnose cytomegalovirus status with high specificity and sensitivity. Immune exposure information for the cohort was limited to CMV serostatus. Correlated functional status among segregating V segments might reflect linkage disequilibrium, but an unknown experimental factor could not be ruled out. According to a later genetic analysis, donors in an Asian-associated ancestry cluster had fewer N-insertions in productive TCRs than the roughly 670-donor mean. When HLA alleles, especially DR and DQ, strongly co-occurred, attributing TCR associations to individual alleles was difficult.

Turning to this clone: The specificity of this receptor is unknown. Base qualities were left out, and no much larger clone turns up one base away.

Based on the germline V gene, the CDR1 and CDR2 sequences are LGHNA and YSLEER. V lost 0 bases and J lost 5 bases, and the count of bases not matched to a germline gene is 7. From the cysteine through the phenylalanine, the CDR3 covers 15 amino acids. CDR3 DNA only is kept here, 45 bases in frame from base 1. The library was obtained by the immunoSEQ multiplex PCR assay. The multiplex PCR relied on a mix of 60 forward primers for TCR Vbeta segments and 13 reverse primers for TCR Jbeta segments. Amplification of the CDR3 region of rearranged TCR beta genes was performed with a multiplex PCR assay on genomic DNA. Amplified TCR beta libraries were sequenced as 87-base-pair reads on the Illumina HiSeq System. In the original analysis: A later analysis tallied tens of millions of unique TCR beta chains across the 600 to 700 repertoires, and about 12 million of those chains were shared by two or more donors. To remove PCR and sequencing errors, raw reads were error-corrected and collapsed into unique sequences using a nearest-neighbor algorithm that merged closely related sequences. Alignment of CDR3 sequences to IMGT reference sequences was used to assign V, D and J gene segments. For a sequence to be retained, a match of at least six nucleotides to both a V gene segment and a J gene segment was required. A rearrangement counted as productive if the CDR3 had no stop codons and remained in frame with V and J, and every other rearrangement counted as non-productive. CDR3 was defined by IMGT convention, running from the second conserved V-encoded cysteine to the conserved J-encoded phenylalanine. The earlier analysis of 587 of the donors excluded sequences that lacked an unambiguous match to a single V gene segment. In an earlier analysis of roughly 500 of the donors, V segments were called functional above 56.7% productive rearrangements and were called segregating when the between-donor standard deviation exceeded 5%. A statistical classification framework was developed to diagnose cytomegalovirus status using the catalog of TCR beta chain sequences. V and J gene assignment, in a later analysis, came from comparing TCR nucleotide sequences with IMGT/GENE-DB human TR gene sequences. A later analysis assigned CDR3 sequences and most-parsimonious VDJ recombination scenarios with the TCRdist pipeline. In a later analysis, each TCR beta chain was defined by its CDR3 amino acid sequence together with its V-gene family, and reads without a unique V-gene family were excluded. In a later analysis, some 600 highly shared, low-generation-probability nucleotide sequences were removed to address suspected cross-contamination and a sequencing artifact. For each public chain, a later analysis derived a clonal expansion index from normalized ranks of inferred template counts within each repertoire. A later analysis computed generation probabilities with a VDJ recombination model fitted to out-of-frame rearrangements, and checked the results against IGoR. In a later analysis, hypergeometric tests were used to score TCR-TCR, TCR-HLA and TCR-CMV co-occurrence, with a repertoire-size bias correction applied to TCR pairs. To estimate false discovery rates, a later analysis permuted the HLA or CMV assignments 20 times. In a later analysis, co-occurring TCRs were grouped using DBSCAN, and TCRdist sequence similarity was added for clustering within HLA-allele-positive subsets. For co-occurrence clustering, repertoires with fewer than 30,000 or more than 120,000 public chains were excluded, along with five repertoires with anomalous nucleotide sharing. The table was pulled from immuneACCESS by TCRdb, which kept in-frame rearrangements only. Such tables lose some clones; where checked, under half of the loss comes from unresolved V genes, and the rest has no known cause. Clone size and V and J calls were adopted from that table, with D and trimming inferred from the DNA. The table for this sample lists roughly 130,000 clones; over 80% of them were counted only once. Roughly 1.2% of the sample belongs to the ten largest clones.

In total, around 600 healthy bone marrow donors made up the cohort. All cohort members were sampled while nominally healthy, although unrecorded immune exposures were likely present. The donor tested CMV seronegative and was one of the 352 seronegative cohort members. Each donor provided a peripheral blood sample, and peripheral blood mononuclear cells were used for TCR beta sequencing. Genomic DNA was extracted from the blood cell samples with the Qiagen DNeasy Blood Extraction Kit. The sequencing input was PBMCs. The origin of this receptor is a boy younger than 18 in good health and CMV-seronegative. This sequence uses TRBV4-3 and TRBJ2-7, and 7 junction bases match TRBD2. The CDR3 corresponds to CASSQDGGGENEQYF. The sequenced DNA is TGCGCCAGCAGCCAAGATGGCGGGGGTGAGAACGAGCAGTACTTC.